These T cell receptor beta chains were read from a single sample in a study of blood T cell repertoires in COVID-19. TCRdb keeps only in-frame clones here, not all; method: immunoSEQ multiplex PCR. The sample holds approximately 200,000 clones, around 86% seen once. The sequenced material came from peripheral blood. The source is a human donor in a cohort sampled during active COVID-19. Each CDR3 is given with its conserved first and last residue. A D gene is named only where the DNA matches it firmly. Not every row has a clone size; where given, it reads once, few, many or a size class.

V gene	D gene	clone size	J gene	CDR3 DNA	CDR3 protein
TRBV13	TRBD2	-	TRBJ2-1	TGTGCCAGCAGCTTAATAGCGGGGCTCTACAATGAGCAGTTCTTC	CASSLIAGLYNEQFF
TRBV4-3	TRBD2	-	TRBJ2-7	TGCGCCAGCAGCCAAGCGACGACTAGCCGGTCCTACGAGCAGTACTTC	CASSQATTSRSYEQYF
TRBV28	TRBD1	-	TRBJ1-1	TGTGCCAGCAGCCACAGACAGGGGAAGTATACTGAAGCTTTCTTT	CASSHRQGKYTEAFF
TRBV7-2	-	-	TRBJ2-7	TGTGCCAGCAGCTTAGCGAGAGATCTCTACGAGCAGTACTTC	CASSLARDLYEQYF
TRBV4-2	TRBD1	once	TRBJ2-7	TGTGCCAGCAGCCTAAAAACCCGACAGGGTTTCTACGAGCAGTACTTC	CASSLKTRQGFYEQYF
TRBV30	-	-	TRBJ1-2	TGTGCCTCACCGGGTGTTTCTAACTATGGCTACACCTTC	CASPGVSNYGYTF
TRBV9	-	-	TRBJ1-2	TGTGCCAGCAGCGGACAAGGTGGCTACACCTTC	CASSGQGGYTF
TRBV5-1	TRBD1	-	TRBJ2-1	TGCGCCAGCAGCTTCTGGACAGGATACAATGAGCAGTTCTTC	CASSFWTGYNEQFF
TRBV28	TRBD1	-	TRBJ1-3	TGTGCCGCAGGGGGGCGCAATATAAACACCATATATTTT	CAAGGRNINTIYF
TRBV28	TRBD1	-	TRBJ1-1	TGTGCCAGCAGTTTAGCAGGGGGCGATTCAGCTTTCTTT	CASSLAGGDSAFF
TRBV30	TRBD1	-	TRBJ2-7	TGTGCCTGGAGTCCCCCGGGACAGGGGGCTGGAAGCGAGCAGTACTTC	CAWSPPGQGAGSEQYF
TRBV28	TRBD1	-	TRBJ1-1	TGTGCCAGCAGTTTTCTTGACAGGGGGAACACTGAAGCTTTCTTT	CASSFLDRGNTEAFF
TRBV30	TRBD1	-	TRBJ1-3	TGTGCCTGGGGAAGGGGGCCCCGCACCATATATTTT	CAWGRGPRTIYF
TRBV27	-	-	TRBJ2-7	TGTGCCAGCAGTTTATGGGGCCACGAGCAGTACTTC	CASSLWGHEQYF
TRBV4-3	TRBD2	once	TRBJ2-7	TGCGCCAGCAGCCAAAACCCTAGCGGGTCCTACGAGCAGTACTTC	CASSQNPSGSYEQYF
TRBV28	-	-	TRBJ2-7	TGTGCCAGCTCCCCCCTACCGGGACTCCTAAGCTCCTACGAGCAGTACTTC	CASSPLPGLLSSYEQYF
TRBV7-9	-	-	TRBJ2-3	TGTGCCACCGCGGGGACTCAGATCTTTATGGGTACGCAGTATTTT	CATAGTQIFMGTQYF